The subject of this entry is one T cell receptor beta chain. This record comes from a study of post-analysis software for immune sequencing data. Across the study: Included among the disease courses, which were recorded for the cohort, were relapsing-remitting, secondary progressive and progressive-relapsing multiple sclerosis.

Every TCR beta cDNA library bore unique molecular identifiers. Input of roughly 0.95 to 11 million T cells yielded 400,000 to 550,000 cDNA molecules. TCRdb called the PCR reads again in MiXCR, with one record for every CDR3 protein. The repertoire holds hundreds of thousands of distinct CDR3 sequences, with just under 30% as singletons. The sequenced sample consisted of blood. This receptor was obtained from a girl between 10 and 17 years old with multiple sclerosis.

The CDR3 nucleotides read TGTGCCACCGGCGTTTTTGGGGGACCTAGCTCCTACAATGAGCAGTTCTTC. It is translated as CATGVFGGPSSYNEQFF. The gene calls are TRBV15 and TRBJ2-1; D is perhaps TRBD1 or TRBD2 (5 bases each). Per the germline V gene, CDR1 is LNHNV and CDR2 is YYDKDF (reference sequence). This CDR3 has 17 residues. Trimming stripped 8 bases from V and 0 bases from J, with 20 bases between.